A single sample is the source of the 29 T cell receptor beta chains below, sequenced in a study of CD8 T cells in ankylosing spondylitis. The study's findings and limits: Ankylosing spondylitis blood appeared to be characterized by a TCR beta motif of fewer than ten highly homologous variants.

TCRdb reanalysed the 5' RACE reads using MiXCR and keeps one entry per CDR3 protein. Among 220,000 or so distinct CDR3 sequences, 15% to 20% were seen once, and the ten largest hold approximately 46%. The antigens these receptors bind are not known. The sequenced material came from blood, either unsorted or a sorted T cell fraction (not recorded which). The origin of the receptors is a male donor with ankylosing spondylitis.

This clonotype was recorded a few times. The rearrangement joins TRBV6-5 to TRBJ2-5; 8 positions match TRBD2. V lost 2 bases and J lost 2; bases outside the gene matches: 4. The length of the CDR3 is 15 residues. CDR1 and CDR2 (germline): MNHEY, SVGAGI. The CDR3 region has the DNA TGTGCCAGCAGTTACATAGCGGGGACTCAAGAGACCCAGTACTTC. This translates into CASSYIAGTQETQYF.

This chain links TRBV4-1 with TRBJ2-3; D call uncertain. This CDR3 contains 16 residues. Germline V gene lookup returns CDR1 MGHRA and CDR2 YSYEKL. Trimming took 0 bases from V and 0 from J, leaving 10 bases between them. CDR3 region: CASSQEWLSSTDTQYF. The CDR3 nucleotides are TGCGCCAGCAGCCAAGAATGGTTATCTAGCACAGATACGCAGTATTTT.

The V call is TRBV6-2 or TRBV6-3, the J call TRBJ2-7; 13 nucleotides match TRBD2. The trim removed 5 bases at V and 7 bases at J, leaving 11 bases unmatched. Per germline, CDR1 MNHEY and CDR2 SVGEGT. The CDR3 has 16 amino acids. The CDR3 region is CASSTPGLAGRGEQYF. In DNA, the CDR3 is TGTGCCAGCAGTACCCCGGGACTAGCGGGACGGGGTGAGCAGTACTTC.

V and J are TRBV28 and TRBJ2-4; D uncertain. CDR1 is MDHEN, CDR2 SYDVKM, per germline. Trimming took 3 bases from V and 0 from J, leaving 18 bases between them. This CDR3 is 18 amino acids long. This chain's CDR3 is CASSFRALPGLAKNIQYF. CDR3 bases: TGTGCCAGCAGTTTCCGGGCCCTCCCGGGTTTAGCCAAAAACATTCAGTACTTC.

This clonotype was seen repeatedly, ten times or more. V usage is TRBV29-1 and J usage is TRBJ2-1; D might be TRBD1 or TRBD2, each matching 6 bases. The V and J ends lost 7 bases and 0 bases respectively, with 10 bases between them. CDR1 SQVTM and CDR2 ANQGSEA come from the germline V gene. The CDR3 has 13 residues. In DNA form, the CDR3 reads TGCAGCGGAGGAGGGGGCTCCTACAATGAGCAGTTCTTC. Translating gives CSGGGGSYNEQFF.

This chain joins TRBV25-1 and TRBJ2-1, with TRBD1 identical over 8 bases. The CDR3 has 16 amino acids. J was trimmed by 2 bases and V by 4 bases; bases with no gene match: 7. CDR1 is MGHDK, CDR2 SYGVNS, per germline. The CDR3 sequence: CASSGNGQGAYNEQFF. The CDR3 region has the DNA TGTGCCAGCAGTGGGAACGGACAGGGAGCCTACAATGAGCAGTTCTTC.

The gene calls are TRBV28 and TRBJ2-1; 7 nucleotides align to TRBD1. The germline V gene encodes CDR1 MDHEN and CDR2 SYDVKM. V lost 3 bases and J lost 10; bases outside the gene matches: 3. The CDR3 has 12 amino acids. CDR3 DNA sequence: TGTGCCAGCAGTTTTTCGACAGGGGAGCAGTTCTTC. Its protein product is CASSFSTGEQFF. The entire variable domain, with the rest obtained from reference TRBV28 and TRBJ2-1, is as follows: DVKVTQSSRYLVKRTGEKVFLECVQDMDHENMFWYRQDPGLGLRLIYFSYDVKMKEKGDIPEGYSVSREKKERFSLILESASTNQTSMYLCASSFSTGEQFFGPGTRLTVL.

The CDR3 coding sequence is TGTGCCAGCAGTGGTCAGGACAGGGAGTACGAGCAGTACTTC. This gives the protein CASSGQDREYEQYF. This chain joins TRBV2 and TRBJ2-7, with 8 nucleotides matching TRBD1. Germline V gene sequence: CDR1 SNHLY, CDR2 FYNNEI. The CDR3 extends over 14 amino acids. V lost 4 bases, J lost 4 bases, and 6 bases stayed unmatched.

The table lists this clonotype with a few counts. The rearrangement joins TRBV27 to TRBJ2-3; D might be TRBD2 (6 bases). V shed 2 bases and J shed 6 bases, with 12 bases lying between them. Per the germline V gene, CDR1 is MNHEY and CDR2 is SMNVEV (reference sequence). This CDR3 contains 14 residues. The CDR3 sequence: CASSLGGVDDTQYF. The DNA of the CDR3 is TGTGCCAGCAGTTTAGGAGGGGTGGACGATACGCAGTATTTT.

This clonotype has only one observation. This may be a read error: a much more frequent sequence differs by one nucleotide. The chain carries TRBV12-3 or TRBV12-4 and TRBJ2-1; 7 nucleotides align to TRBD2. The CDR3 is 14 amino acids. Trimming removed 6 bases from V and 5 bases from J; junction bases left unmatched: 7. The CDR3 nucleotides are TGTGCCAGCAGATTCCTAGCGGCCGACAATGAGCAGTTCTTC. It yields the protein CASRFLAADNEQFF.

This clonotype was observed at least ten times. CDR3 amino acids: CASRLTGANVLTF. The CDR3 bases are TGTGCCAGCAGACTTACTGGGGCCAACGTCCTGACTTTC. V gene TRBV27 combines with J gene TRBJ2-6; D unresolved. Trimming shortened V by 6 bases and J by 2 bases, and 5 bases separated the two germline ends. The length of the CDR3 is 13 residues. CDR1 is MNHEY, CDR2 SMNVEV, per germline (reference sequence).

This clonotype occurred many times. The chain combines TRBV27 with TRBJ1-1; 7 nucleotides agree with TRBD1. The CDR3 is made up of 12 amino acids. Losses at the gene ends were 5 bases for V and 8 bases for J; bases not matched to a gene: 5. CDR1 is MNHEY and CDR2 is SMNVEV in the germline V gene (reference sequence). CDR3: CASSPGGGEAFF. CDR3 in DNA: TGTGCCAGCAGTCCAGGGGGAGGAGAAGCTTTCTTT.

This clonotype has just a few counts. The chain carries TRBV12-3 or TRBV12-4 and TRBJ2-1; perhaps TRBD2 as D (6 bases). Trimming shortened V by 5 bases and J by 0 bases, and 11 bases separated the two germline ends. The CDR3 is 15 residues long. In DNA, the CDR3 is TGTGCCAGCAGTGGCGGGGTTAGCTCCTACAATGAGCAGTTCTTC. Its translation is CASSGGVSSYNEQFF.

The sample holds many counts of this clonotype. J is TRBJ2-7 and V is TRBV6-1, with D maybe TRBD1 (5 bases). This CDR3 region has 11 residues. The germline V gene encodes CDR1 MNHNS and CDR2 SASEGT. V lost 6 bases, J lost 7 bases, and 10 bases lay in between. For the CDR3, the DNA is TGTGCCAGCAGCGAACCAGGGGAGCAGTACTTC. Its translation is CASSEPGEQYF.

The chain joins TRBV4-2 to TRBJ2-1; the D is unclear. V was shortened by 0 bases and J by 6 bases, with 6 bases between the two germline ends. Germline loops: CDR1 LGHNA, CDR2 YNFKEQ. This CDR3 region has 13 residues. CDR3 sequence (DNA): TGTGCCAGCAGCCAAGACGACGGCAATGAGCAGTTCTTC. As protein: CASSQDDGNEQFF.

The chain recombines TRBV4-3 with TRBJ2-1; D is perhaps TRBD1 or TRBD2 (5 bases each). Trimming pared 0 bases from V and 6 bases from J, leaving 21 bases between. CDR1 and CDR2 from the germline V gene are LGHNA and YSLEER. The CDR3 contains 18 residues. The CDR3 DNA reads TGCGCCAGCAGCCAAGATCTAGTCCCTTGGGCCGGGACCAATGAGCAGTTCTTC. Encoded protein: CASSQDLVPWAGTNEQFF.

Only a few counts were recorded for this clonotype. The chain carries TRBV4-1 and TRBJ2-5; D ambiguous. V was cut by 0 bases and J by 3 bases, with 5 bases left in between. CDR3 length equals 13 residues. Germline-derived CDR1 and CDR2 are MGHRA and YSYEKL. In nucleotides, the CDR3 is TGCGCCAGCAGCCAAGATTTTGAAGAGACCCAGTACTTC. Translating it yields CASSQDFEETQYF.

CDR3 bases: TGTGCCAGCAGCTCCCGTGGAGGCTACACCTTC. Translating it yields CASSSRGGYTF. V gene TRBV7-8 combines with J gene TRBJ1-2, with unresolved D. Germline CDR1 reads SGHVS; CDR2 reads FQNEAQ. This CDR3 has 11 amino acids. The V end lost 4 bases, the J end lost 8 bases, and 8 bases lay between the germline ends.

This chain connects TRBV15 to TRBJ2-1; TRBD2 aligns across 11 bases. With 0 bases clipped from V and 3 bases from J, the junction kept 13 bases outside the gene matches. This CDR3 is built from 20 residues. In germline, CDR1 is LNHNV, CDR2 YYDKDF (reference sequence). The CDR3 DNA reads TGTGCCACCAGCAGAGAAGGTTGGAAACTAGCGGGGGCCGACTACAATGAGCAGTTCTTC. Residues: CATSREGWKLAGADYNEQFF.

This clonotype was seen more than once but under ten times. J is TRBJ1-1 and V is TRBV2, with no clear D. The CDR3 has 12 amino acids. Deletions cut 7 bases from V and 11 bases from J, with 17 bases between. The V gene's germline CDR1 is SNHLY and CDR2 FYNNEI. The CDR3 here is CASTPMSFGAFF. Written as DNA, the CDR3 is TGTGCCAGCACCCCTATGAGCTTTGGGGCTTTCTTT.

This clonotype has more than one count but fewer than ten. The J gene is TRBJ2-1, the V gene TRBV2, with TRBD1 as a possible D gene (5 bases). The CDR3 has 16 amino acids. Germline-derived CDR1 and CDR2 are SNHLY and FYNNEI. Trimming took off 4 bases at V and 1 base at J, with 14 bases between the two ends. CDR3 amino acids: CASSARVLGSYNEQFF. The CDR3 bases are TGTGCCAGCAGTGCCAGGGTTTTAGGGTCCTACAATGAGCAGTTCTTC.

The rearrangement links TRBV2 to TRBJ2-1; 10 nucleotides align to TRBD2. This CDR3 spans 15 amino acids. J was trimmed by 9 bases and V by 3 bases; bases with no gene match: 8. The germline V gene has CDR1 SNHLY and CDR2 FYNNEI. CDR3 loop: CASSEFLAGEGEQFF. In nucleotides, the CDR3 is TGTGCCAGCAGTGAGTTTCTAGCGGGGGAGGGTGAGCAGTTCTTC.

In nucleotides, the CDR3 is TGCGCCAGCAGCCCTAGCGGGGGGGCGCTCGGGCAGTATTTT. Amino acid sequence: CASSPSGGALGQYF. This chain joins TRBV4-1 and TRBJ2-3, with TRBD2 matching over 12 bases. Per the germline V gene, CDR1 is MGHRA and CDR2 is YSYEKL. V lost 4 bases to trimming and J lost 11 bases; unmatched junction nucleotides: 7. This CDR3 comprises 14 residues.

V and J are TRBV6-2 or TRBV6-3 and TRBJ1-1, with 8 bases matching TRBD1. The CDR3 totals 14 residues. From germline, CDR1 is MNHEY and CDR2 SVGEGT. V dropped 5 bases and J dropped 6; count of bases not matched to a gene: 8. The CDR3 DNA is TGTGCCAGCAGTCCACGGACAGGGATCCCTGAAGCTTTCTTT. Protein product: CASSPRTGIPEAFF.

This clonotype has more than one count but fewer than ten. The chain is built from TRBV29-1 and TRBJ2-1; 8 positions match TRBD2. The germline V gene has CDR1 SQVTM and CDR2 ANQGSEA. The V gene end was trimmed by 4 bases and the J gene end by 8 bases; junction bases not matched to a gene: 4. The CDR3 is 12 residues long. The CDR3 DNA is TGCAGCGTTGTAATAGCGGGGCATGAGCAGTTCTTC. This sequence encodes CSVVIAGHEQFF.

This clonotype was found many times. The chain couples TRBV12-3 or TRBV12-4 to TRBJ1-6; D possibly corresponds to TRBD1 (5 bases). The V end lost 0 bases, the J end lost 8 bases, and 11 bases lay between the germline ends. The CDR3 totals 15 residues. DNA for the CDR3: TGTGCCAGCAGTTTAGCGGGGACGCCGGATTCACCCCTCCACTTT. Encoded protein: CASSLAGTPDSPLHF.

The sample holds a few counts of this clonotype. This chain connects TRBV7-6 to TRBJ2-1, with 9 bases fitting TRBD1. Germline values: CDR1 SGHVS, CDR2 FNYEAQ. Trimming took 3 bases from V and 6 from J; bases not matched to a gene: 9. The CDR3 is 16 amino acids. This chain's CDR3 is CASSFDPGQGGNEQFF. CDR3 DNA: TGTGCCAGCAGCTTTGATCCGGGACAGGGTGGCAATGAGCAGTTCTTC.

In its sample, this clonotype was seen many times. The chain couples TRBV28 to TRBJ1-2; D might be TRBD1 (5 bases). The length of the CDR3 is 13 residues. Germline V gene lookup returns CDR1 MDHEN and CDR2 SYDVKM. Trimming took 2 bases from V and 4 from J, leaving 8 bases between them. DNA for the CDR3: TGTGCCAGCAGTTTAGACAGACTCTATGGCTACACCTTC. Translation gives CASSLDRLYGYTF.

The chain employs TRBV7-9 and TRBJ2-3; D is ambiguous. This CDR3 has 12 residues. The V gene's germline CDR1 is SEHNR and CDR2 FQNEAQ (reference sequence). With 6 bases removed from V and 6 bases from J, the gap between germline ends came to 10 bases. The chain's CDR3 is CASSLEADTQYF. The CDR3 nucleotides are TGTGCCAGCAGTCTAGAGGCGGATACGCAGTATTTT.